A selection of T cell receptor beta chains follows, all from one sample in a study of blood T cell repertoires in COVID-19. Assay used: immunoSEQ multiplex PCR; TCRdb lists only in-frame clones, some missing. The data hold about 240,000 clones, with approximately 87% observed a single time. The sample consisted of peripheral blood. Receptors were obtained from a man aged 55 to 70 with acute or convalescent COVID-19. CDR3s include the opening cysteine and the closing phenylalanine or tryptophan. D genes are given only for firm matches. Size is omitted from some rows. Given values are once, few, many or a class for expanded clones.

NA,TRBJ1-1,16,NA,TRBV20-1,CSASETVHPQNTEAFF,TGCAGTGCTAGTGAGACAGTTCATCCCCAGAACACTGAAGCTTTCTTT
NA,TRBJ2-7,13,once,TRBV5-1,CASRLTGTYEQYF,TGCGCCAGCCGGTTAACAGGGACCTACGAGCAGTACTTC
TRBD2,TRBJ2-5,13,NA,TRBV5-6,CASSFPTGGTQYF,TGTGCCAGCAGCTTTCCCACGGGGGGGACCCAGTACTTC
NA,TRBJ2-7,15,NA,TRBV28,CASSQWGGESHEQYF,TGTGCCAGCAGTCAGTGGGGGGGCGAGTCCCACGAGCAGTACTTC
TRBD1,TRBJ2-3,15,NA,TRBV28,CASSPQGAQEDTQYF,TGTGCCAGCAGCCCACAGGGGGCGCAGGAAGATACGCAGTATTTT
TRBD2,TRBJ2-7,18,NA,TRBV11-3,CASSLDRRASGRANEQYF,TGTGCCAGCAGCTTAGATCGGAGGGCTAGCGGGAGGGCCAATGAGCAGTACTTC
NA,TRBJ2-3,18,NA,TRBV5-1,CASSRAGTQLGGTDTQYF,TGCGCCAGCAGCCGGGCCGGGACACAGTTAGGAGGCACAGATACGCAGTATTTT
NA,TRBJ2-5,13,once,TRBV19,CASSRQGRETQYF,TGTGCCAGTAGTAGGCAGGGCAGGGAGACCCAGTACTTC
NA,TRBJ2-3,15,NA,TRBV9,CASSPEVRSTDTQYF,TGTGCCAGCAGCCCAGAGGTCAGAAGCACAGATACGCAGTATTTT
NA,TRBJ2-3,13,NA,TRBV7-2,CASSFPNTDTQYF,TGTGCCAGCAGCTTCCCCAACACAGATACGCAGTATTTT
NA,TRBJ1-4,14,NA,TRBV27,CASSLSRSNEKLFF,TGTGCCAGCAGTTTATCTAGATCTAATGAAAAACTGTTTTTT
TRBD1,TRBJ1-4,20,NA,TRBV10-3,CAISGVRGIDRGEAGEKLFF,TGTGCCATCAGTGGGGTCAGAGGAATAGACAGGGGCGAGGCAGGTGAAAAACTGTTTTTT
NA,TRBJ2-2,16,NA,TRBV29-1,CSVERPQGPGTGELFF,TGCAGCGTTGAAAGACCCCAGGGCCCGGGCACCGGGGAGCTGTTTTTT
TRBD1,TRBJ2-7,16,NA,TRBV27,CASSFNRGHPIYEQYF,TGTGCCAGCAGTTTTAACAGGGGGCACCCAATCTACGAGCAGTACTTC
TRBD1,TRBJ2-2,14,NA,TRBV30,CAWDRGLVTGELFF,TGTGCCTGGGACAGGGGGCTGGTCACCGGGGAGCTGTTTTTT
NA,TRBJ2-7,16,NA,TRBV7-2,CASSLGGTGSAYEQYF,TGTGCCAGCAGCTTAGGAGGTACAGGGTCTGCCTACGAGCAGTACTTC
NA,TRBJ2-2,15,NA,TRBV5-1,CASSLGQASAGELFF,TGCGCCAGCAGCTTGGGGCAGGCCAGTGCCGGGGAGCTGTTTTTT
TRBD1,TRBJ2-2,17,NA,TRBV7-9,CASSFRPDRVNTGELFF,TGTGCCAGCAGCTTTAGGCCGGACAGGGTAAACACCGGGGAGCTGTTTTTT
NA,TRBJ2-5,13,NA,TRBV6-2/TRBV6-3,CASSYPATGTQYF,TGTGCCAGCAGTTACCCGGCGACTGGGACCCAGTACTTC
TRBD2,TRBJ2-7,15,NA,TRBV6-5,CASGDREARIYEQYF,TGTGCCAGCGGAGACCGGGAGGCTAGGATCTACGAGCAGTACTTC
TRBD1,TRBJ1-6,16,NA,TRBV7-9,CASSPPAQGAGSPLHF,TGTGCCAGCAGCCCGCCGGCCCAGGGGGCGGGTTCACCCCTCCACTTT
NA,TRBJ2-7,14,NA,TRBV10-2,CATSLGSQAYEQYF,TGCGCCACCAGCCTCGGGAGCCAAGCCTACGAGCAGTACTTC
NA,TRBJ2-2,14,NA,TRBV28,CASSLTSRAGELFF,TGTGCCAGCAGTCTGACTAGTAGGGCCGGGGAGCTGTTTTTT